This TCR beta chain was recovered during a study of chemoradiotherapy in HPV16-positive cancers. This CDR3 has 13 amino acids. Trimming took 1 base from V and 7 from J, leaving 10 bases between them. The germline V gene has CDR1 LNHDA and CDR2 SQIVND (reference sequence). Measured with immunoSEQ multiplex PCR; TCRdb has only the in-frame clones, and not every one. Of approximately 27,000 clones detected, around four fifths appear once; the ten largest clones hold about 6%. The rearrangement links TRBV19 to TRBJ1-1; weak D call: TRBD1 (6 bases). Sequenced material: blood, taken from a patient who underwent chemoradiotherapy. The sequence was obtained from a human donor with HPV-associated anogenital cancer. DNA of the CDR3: TGTGCCAGTAGTATAGTACCCAGGGGTGAAGCTTTCTTT. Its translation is CASSIVPRGEAFF.